Included here is one TCR beta chain sequence, with context. Antigen specificity is unknown. Deletions cut 0 bases from V and 1 base from J, with 6 bases between. The CDR3 is 14 amino acids. Germline V gene data show CDR1 as MNHEY and CDR2 as SVGAGI. The data derive from a study of T-cell reconstitution after alpha-beta-depleted transplantation in children. Whole-study results and caveats: There were some patients whose high TCRbeta diversity at day 60 came from surviving recipient T cells and thymic progenitors. The authors attributed T-cell counts and diversity one year after transplant mostly to newly produced T cells. Several hundred expanded graft clones reportedly were the source of alpha-beta T cells about two months after transplant.

Unique molecular identifiers were incorporated into the prepared TCRbeta library. Each CDR3 protein gets one entry after TCRdb re-called the PCR reads with MiXCR. The sample shows 450,000 to 550,000 distinct CDR3 sequences, 10% to 12% of them seen only once. The rearrangement links TRBV6-5 to TRBJ1-1; D not resolved. This specimen was PBMCs, mostly from graft donor cells, taken 180 days after TCRalphabeta/CD19-depleted stem cell transplant. This TCR derives from a female patient aged 2-15 years who had a stem cell transplant for aplastic anemia, so the T cells may come from the graft donor. The CDR3 loop is CASSYSRRNTEAFF. DNA of the CDR3: TGTGCCAGCAGTTACTCCCGGCGGAACACTGAAGCTTTCTTT.